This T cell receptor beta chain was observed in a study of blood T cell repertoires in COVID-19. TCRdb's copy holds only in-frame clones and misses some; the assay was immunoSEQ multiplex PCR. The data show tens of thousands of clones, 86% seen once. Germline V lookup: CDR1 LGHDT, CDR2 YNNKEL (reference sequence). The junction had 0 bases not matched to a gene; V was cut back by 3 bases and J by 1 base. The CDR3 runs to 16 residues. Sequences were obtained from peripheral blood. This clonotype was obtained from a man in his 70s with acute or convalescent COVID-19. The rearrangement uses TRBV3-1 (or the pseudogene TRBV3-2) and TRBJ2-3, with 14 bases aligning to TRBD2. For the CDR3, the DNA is TGTGCCAGCAGCCAGGGACTAGCGGGGGGCACAGATACGCAGTATTTT. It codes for CASSQGLAGGTDTQYF.